This TCR beta chain was recorded in a study of molecular identifiers for immune sequencing clone quantification. Overall study findings and caveats: Clones above 20 RNA copies contained over 98% of effector molecules but under 1% of naive ones. Sizes of highly expanded clones could be underestimated through identical TCRs sharing a barcode.

The authors gated naive CD8 T cells as CD8+CD4-CCR7+CD45RA+ for sorting. Libraries of bulk TCR were made by previously described methods (with listed TCR primers). One entry per CDR3 protein results from TCRdb running MiXCR on the PCR reads. Of hundreds of thousands of distinct CDR3 sequences listed, 25% are singletons. With respect to this clonotype: Its antigen remains unknown. It is likely a read error, because the conserved phenylalanine at the end of the CDR3 is missing.

CDR3 length: 15 residues. Trimming removed 0 bases at V and 9 bases at J, with 15 bases between. In germline, CDR1 is MGHRA, CDR2 YSYEKL. Sequences were obtained from naive CD8+ T cells from blood, with Jurkat cell RNA spiked in. Indicated subset: FACS-sorted CD8+CD4-CCR7+CD45RA+ naive T cells. The TCR comes from a human donor in good health. Some libraries in this study had Jurkat cell RNA spiked in. The chain carries TRBV4-1 and TRBJ2-1; a possible D gene is TRBD1 (5 bases). The CDR3: CASSQDQGFSTEQFL. The CDR3 nucleotides read TGCGCCAGCAGCCAAGATCAGGGCTTTTCCACTGAGCAGTTCCTC.